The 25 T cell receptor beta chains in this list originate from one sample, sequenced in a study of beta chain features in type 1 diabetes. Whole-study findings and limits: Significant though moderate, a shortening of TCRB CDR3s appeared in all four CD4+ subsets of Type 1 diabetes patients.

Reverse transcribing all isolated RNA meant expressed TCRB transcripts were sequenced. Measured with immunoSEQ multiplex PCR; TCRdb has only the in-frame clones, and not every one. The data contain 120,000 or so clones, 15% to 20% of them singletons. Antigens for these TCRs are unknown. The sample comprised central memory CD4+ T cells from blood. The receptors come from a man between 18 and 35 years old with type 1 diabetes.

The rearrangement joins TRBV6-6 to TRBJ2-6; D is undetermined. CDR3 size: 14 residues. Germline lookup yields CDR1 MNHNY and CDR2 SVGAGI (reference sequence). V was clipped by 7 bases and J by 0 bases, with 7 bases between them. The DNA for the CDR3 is TGTGCCAGCACCTCCGACTCTGGGGCCAACGTCCTGACTTTC. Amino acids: CASTSDSGANVLTF.

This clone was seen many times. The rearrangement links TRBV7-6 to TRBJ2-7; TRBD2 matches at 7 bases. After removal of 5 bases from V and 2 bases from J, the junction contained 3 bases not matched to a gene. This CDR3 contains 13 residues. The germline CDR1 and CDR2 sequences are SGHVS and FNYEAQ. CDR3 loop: CASSPSGAYEQYF. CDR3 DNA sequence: TGTGCCAGCAGCCCTAGCGGTGCCTACGAGCAGTACTTC.

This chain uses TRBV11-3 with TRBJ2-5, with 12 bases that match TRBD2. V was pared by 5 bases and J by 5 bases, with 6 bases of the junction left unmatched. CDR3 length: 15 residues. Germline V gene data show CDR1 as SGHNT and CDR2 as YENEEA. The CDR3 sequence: CASSPGTSGYETQYF. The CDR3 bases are TGTGCCAGCAGCCCGGGGACTAGCGGGTACGAGACCCAGTACTTC.

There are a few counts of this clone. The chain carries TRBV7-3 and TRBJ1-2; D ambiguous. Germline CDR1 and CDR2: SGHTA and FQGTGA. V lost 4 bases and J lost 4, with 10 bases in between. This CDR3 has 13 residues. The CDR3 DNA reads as TGTGCCAGCAGCTCAGATCTCGGCTATGGCTACACCTTC. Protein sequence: CASSSDLGYGYTF.

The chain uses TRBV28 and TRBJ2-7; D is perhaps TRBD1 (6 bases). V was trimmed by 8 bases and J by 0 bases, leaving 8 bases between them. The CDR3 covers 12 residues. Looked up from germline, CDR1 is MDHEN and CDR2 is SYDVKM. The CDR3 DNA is TGTGCCAGCTACAGGGCCTCCTACGAGCAGTACTTC. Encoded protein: CASYRASYEQYF.

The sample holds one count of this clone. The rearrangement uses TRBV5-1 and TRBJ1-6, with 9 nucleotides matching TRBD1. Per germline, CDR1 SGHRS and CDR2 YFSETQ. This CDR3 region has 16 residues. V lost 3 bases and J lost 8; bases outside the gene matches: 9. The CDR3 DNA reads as TGCGCCAGCAGCTCAGCGACAGGGGGATTCGATTCACCCCTCCACTTT. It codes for CASSSATGGFDSPLHF.

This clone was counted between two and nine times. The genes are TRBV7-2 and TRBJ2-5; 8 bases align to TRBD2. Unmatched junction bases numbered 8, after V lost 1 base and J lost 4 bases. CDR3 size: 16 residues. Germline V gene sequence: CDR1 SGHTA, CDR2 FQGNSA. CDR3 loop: CASSLVAGGVGETQYF. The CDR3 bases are TGTGCCAGCAGCTTAGTGGCGGGGGGAGTGGGAGAGACCCAGTACTTC.

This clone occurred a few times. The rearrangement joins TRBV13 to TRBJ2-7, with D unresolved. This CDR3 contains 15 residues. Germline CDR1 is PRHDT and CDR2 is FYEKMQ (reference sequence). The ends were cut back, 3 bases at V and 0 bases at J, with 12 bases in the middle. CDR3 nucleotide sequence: TGTGCCAGCAGCTTTTATGGCGGCGCCTCCTACGAGCAGTACTTC. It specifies CASSFYGGASYEQYF.

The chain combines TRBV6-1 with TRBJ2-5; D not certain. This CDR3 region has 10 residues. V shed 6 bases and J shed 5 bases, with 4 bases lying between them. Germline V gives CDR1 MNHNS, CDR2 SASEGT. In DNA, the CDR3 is TGTGCCAGCAGAGGGGAGACCCAGTACTTC. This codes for CASRGETQYF.

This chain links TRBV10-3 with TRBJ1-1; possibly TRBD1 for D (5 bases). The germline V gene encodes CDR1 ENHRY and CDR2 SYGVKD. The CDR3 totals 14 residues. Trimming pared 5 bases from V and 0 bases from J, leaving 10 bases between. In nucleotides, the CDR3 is TGTGCCATCAGTCCGGACATCTTGAACACTGAAGCTTTCTTT. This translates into CAISPDILNTEAFF.

The CDR3: CASSLRWGIGYTF. The CDR3 DNA reads TGTGCCAGCAGTTTAAGGTGGGGCATCGGCTACACCTTC. The chain is built from TRBV28 and TRBJ1-2, with a weak D call TRBD1 (5 bases). From germline, CDR1 is MDHEN and CDR2 SYDVKM. V lost 2 bases and J lost 8, with 12 bases in between. The CDR3 is made up of 13 amino acids.

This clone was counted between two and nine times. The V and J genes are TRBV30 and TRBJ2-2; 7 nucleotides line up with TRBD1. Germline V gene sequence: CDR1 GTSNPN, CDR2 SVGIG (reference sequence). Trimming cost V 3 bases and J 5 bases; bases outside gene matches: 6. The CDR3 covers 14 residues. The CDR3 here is CAWRWGQSTGELFF. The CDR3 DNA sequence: TGTGCCTGGAGATGGGGACAGAGTACCGGGGAGCTGTTTTTT.

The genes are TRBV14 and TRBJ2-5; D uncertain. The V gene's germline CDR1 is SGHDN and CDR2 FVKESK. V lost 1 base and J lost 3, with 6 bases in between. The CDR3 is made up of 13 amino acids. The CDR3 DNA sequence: TGTGCCAGCAGCCAAGTGGGGAAAGAGACCCAGTACTTC. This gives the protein CASSQVGKETQYF.

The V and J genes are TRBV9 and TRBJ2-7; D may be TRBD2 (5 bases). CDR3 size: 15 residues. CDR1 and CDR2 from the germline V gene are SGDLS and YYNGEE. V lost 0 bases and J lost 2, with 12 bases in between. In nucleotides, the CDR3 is TGTGCCAGCAGCGTAGAGGAAGGGAGACCCTACGAGCAGTACTTC. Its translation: CASSVEEGRPYEQYF.

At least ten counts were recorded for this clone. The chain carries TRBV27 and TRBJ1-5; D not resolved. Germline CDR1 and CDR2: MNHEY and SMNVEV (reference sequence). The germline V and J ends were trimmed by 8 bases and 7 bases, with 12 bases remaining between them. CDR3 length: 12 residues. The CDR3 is CASGGVGQPQHF. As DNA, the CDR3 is TGTGCCAGCGGCGGGGTTGGGCAGCCCCAGCATTTT.

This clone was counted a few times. CDR3 DNA sequence: TGTGCCAGCAGTTACGGGGGCACAGATACGCAGTATTTT. Encoded protein: CASSYGGTDTQYF. The chain is built from TRBV6-5 and TRBJ2-3; D remains unclear. The germline gives CDR1 MNHEY, CDR2 SVGAGI. The CDR3 is made up of 13 amino acids. The ends were cut back, 2 bases at V and 1 base at J, with 4 bases in the middle.

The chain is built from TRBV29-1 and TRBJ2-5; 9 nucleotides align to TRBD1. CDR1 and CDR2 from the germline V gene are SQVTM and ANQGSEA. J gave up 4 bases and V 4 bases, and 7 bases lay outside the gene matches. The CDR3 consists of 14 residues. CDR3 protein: CSVGTTGGRETQYF. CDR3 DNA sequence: TGCAGCGTTGGAACCACAGGGGGCCGAGAGACCCAGTACTTC.

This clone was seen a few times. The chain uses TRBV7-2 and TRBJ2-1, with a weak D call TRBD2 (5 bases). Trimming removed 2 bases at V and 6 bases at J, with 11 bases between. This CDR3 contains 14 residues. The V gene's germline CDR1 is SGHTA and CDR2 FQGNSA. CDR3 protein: CASSLLASGNEQFF. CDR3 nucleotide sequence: TGTGCCAGCAGCTTACTAGCATCGGGCAATGAGCAGTTCTTC.

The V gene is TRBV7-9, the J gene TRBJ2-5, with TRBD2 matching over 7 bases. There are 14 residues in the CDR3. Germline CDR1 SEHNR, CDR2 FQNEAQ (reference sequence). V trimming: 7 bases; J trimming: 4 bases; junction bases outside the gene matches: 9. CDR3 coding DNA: TGTGCCAGCACCGAAACGGGGAGGGTAGAGACCCAGTACTTC. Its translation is CASTETGRVETQYF.

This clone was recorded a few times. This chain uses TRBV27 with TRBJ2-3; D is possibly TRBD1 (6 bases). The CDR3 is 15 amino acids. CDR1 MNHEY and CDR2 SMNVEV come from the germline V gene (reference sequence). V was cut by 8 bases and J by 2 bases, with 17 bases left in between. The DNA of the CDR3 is TGTGCCAGCCGACTACAGGGCCCCTCCACAGATACGCAGTATTTT. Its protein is CASRLQGPSTDTQYF.

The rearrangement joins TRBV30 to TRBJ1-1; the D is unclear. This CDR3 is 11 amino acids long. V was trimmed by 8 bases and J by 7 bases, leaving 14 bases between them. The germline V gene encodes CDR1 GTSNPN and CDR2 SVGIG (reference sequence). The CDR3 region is CARNAQVEAFF. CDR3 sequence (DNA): TGTGCCCGAAACGCCCAGGTTGAAGCTTTCTTT.

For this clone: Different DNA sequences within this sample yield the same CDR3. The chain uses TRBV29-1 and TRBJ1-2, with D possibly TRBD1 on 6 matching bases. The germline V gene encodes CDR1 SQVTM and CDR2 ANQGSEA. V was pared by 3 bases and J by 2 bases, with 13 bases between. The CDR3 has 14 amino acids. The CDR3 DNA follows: TGCAGCGTTGAGGGCAGGGGCCAAAACTATGGCTACACCTTC. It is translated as CSVEGRGQNYGYTF.

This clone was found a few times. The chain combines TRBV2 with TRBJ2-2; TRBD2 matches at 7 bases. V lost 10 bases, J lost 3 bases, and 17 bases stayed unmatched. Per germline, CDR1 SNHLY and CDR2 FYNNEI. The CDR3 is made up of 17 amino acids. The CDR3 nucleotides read TGTGCCATAAAAGCGGGACGGCTCCCTTCGTACACCGGGGAGCTGTTTTTT. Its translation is CAIKAGRLPSYTGELFF.

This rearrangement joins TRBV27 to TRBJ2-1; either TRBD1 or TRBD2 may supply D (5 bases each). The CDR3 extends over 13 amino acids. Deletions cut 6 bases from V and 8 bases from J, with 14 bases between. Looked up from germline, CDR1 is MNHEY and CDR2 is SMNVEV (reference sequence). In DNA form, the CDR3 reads TGTGCCAGCAGCCATAAGTTGGGGGATGAGCAGTTCTTC. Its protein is CASSHKLGDEQFF.

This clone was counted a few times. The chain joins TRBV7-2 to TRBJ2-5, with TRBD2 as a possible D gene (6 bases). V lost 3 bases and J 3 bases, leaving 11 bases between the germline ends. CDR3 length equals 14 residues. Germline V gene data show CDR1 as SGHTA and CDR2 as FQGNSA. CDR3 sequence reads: CASSFGSSKETQYF. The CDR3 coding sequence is TGTGCCAGCAGCTTCGGGAGCTCTAAAGAGACCCAGTACTTC.